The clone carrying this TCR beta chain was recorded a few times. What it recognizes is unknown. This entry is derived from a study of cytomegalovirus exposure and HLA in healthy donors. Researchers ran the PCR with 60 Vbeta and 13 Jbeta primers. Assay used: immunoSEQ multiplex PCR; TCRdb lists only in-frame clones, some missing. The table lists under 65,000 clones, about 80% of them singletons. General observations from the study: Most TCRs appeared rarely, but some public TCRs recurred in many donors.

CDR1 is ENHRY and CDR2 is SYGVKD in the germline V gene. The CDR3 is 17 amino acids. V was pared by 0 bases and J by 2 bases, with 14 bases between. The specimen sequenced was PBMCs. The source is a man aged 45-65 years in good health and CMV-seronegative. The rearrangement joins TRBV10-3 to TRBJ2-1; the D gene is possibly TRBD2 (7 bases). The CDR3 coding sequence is TGTGCCATCAGTGAGTCGATCGGGGGGCCGCCCTACAATGAGCAGTTCTTC. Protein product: CAISESIGGPPYNEQFF.